The present T cell receptor (beta chain) was sequenced within a study of T cells expressing NK-cell markers. TCRdb re-called the 5' RACE reads and shows each CDR3 protein once, DNA omitted. Its listing shows about 550,000 distinct CDR3 sequences. CDR3 length: 15 amino acids. Germline V gene data show CDR1 as SGHKS and CDR2 as YYEKEE (reference sequence). Specimen: blood T cells: a sorted CD56 or NKG2C T cell subset, CD4+ or CD8+ T cells, or bulk PBMC T cells (not recorded which). This chain joins TRBV5-5 and TRBJ2-1; TCRdb calls TRBD2, which cannot be checked without DNA. The receptor comes from a man younger than 35 in good health. The CDR3 sequence is CASSLGTSDANEQFF.